The entry that follows covers one T cell receptor beta chain sequence. The antigen is unknown. Here immunoSEQ multiplex PCR was the method, and the copy in TCRdb shows in-frame clones only, minus some. The sample holds about 16,000 clones, 75% to 80% seen once. This CDR3 comprises 13 residues. The germline gives CDR1 MNHNY, CDR2 SVGAGI (reference sequence). V lost 7 bases to trimming and J lost 1 base, with 10 bases between them. This sample is drawn from a study of somatic mutations in cytotoxic T cells in rheumatoid arthritis. Study-wide points: Within 8 of 65 patients, the single biggest CD8+ clone made up more than 20% of CD8+ cells. The authors did not adjust the slight TRBV07 underrepresentation in rheumatoid arthritis patients for multiple comparisons. Only rheumatoid arthritis patients, not healthy controls, showed CD8+ clonality increasing with age.

The TCR originated in an adult with rheumatoid arthritis. The chain couples TRBV6-6 to TRBJ1-1; D not resolved. The material sequenced was CD8+ T cells sorted from blood. The CDR3 spells CASNAAPNTEAFF. CDR3 bases: TGTGCCAGCAACGCGGCCCCGAACACTGAAGCTTTCTTT.